Presented here are 18 T cell receptor beta chains from one specimen sequenced in a study of PD-1 blockade in classical Hodgkin lymphoma. Specified time point: cycle 4 day 1 (C4D1), after around six weeks of nivolumab. Each of the patients experienced relapse following autologous stem cell transplantation, and their brentuximab vedotin exposure differed. With magnetic negative selection, CD4+ T cells were purified from PBMCs that had been thawed. Method: immunoSEQ multiplex PCR; TCRdb's copy keeps in-frame clones and lacks some. The sample carries 8,500 to 13,000 clones, around 74% recorded once. The input for sequencing was CD4+ T cells from blood, taken before the fourth cycle of nivolumab. These receptors were collected from a human donor with classical Hodgkin lymphoma.

The chain joins TRBV15 to TRBJ2-1; 14 bases match TRBD2. Germline assignment: CDR1 LNHNV and CDR2 YYDKDF (reference sequence). Trimming at V came to 2 bases and at J to 9 bases, leaving 12 bases not matched to a gene. CDR3 length: 18 residues. CDR3 sequence (DNA): TGTGCCACCAGCAGACCACAGCCCGGGACTAGCGGGAGAGGTGAGCAGTTCTTC. Translation gives CATSRPQPGTSGRGEQFF.

This CDR3 reads CASSLKTYYTGELFF. The CDR3 DNA is TGTGCCAGCAGTTTGAAGACTTACTACACCGGGGAGCTGTTTTTT. The chain is built from TRBV28 and TRBJ2-2, with D uncertain. With 3 bases removed from V and 3 bases from J, the gap between germline ends came to 11 bases. Germline V gene data show CDR1 as MDHEN and CDR2 as SYDVKM. The CDR3 totals 15 residues.

This clone showed up just once. The V gene is TRBV7-8, the J gene TRBJ1-4; D call uncertain. The V gene's germline CDR1 is SGHVS and CDR2 FQNEAQ. V was pared by 2 bases and J by 5 bases, with 12 bases between. CDR3 length: 15 residues. The DNA for the CDR3 is TGTGCCAGCAGCTTATGGACGGCTATAAATGAAAAACTGTTTTTT. It yields the protein CASSLWTAINEKLFF.

The CDR3 coding sequence is TGTGCCAGCAGCACTAGCGCCCACAATGAGCAGTTCTTC. Translating gives CASSTSAHNEQFF. The chain recombines TRBV7-2 with TRBJ2-1, with 7 positions matching TRBD2. The CDR3 is 13 amino acids. CDR1 SGHTA and CDR2 FQGNSA come from the germline V gene. V gave up 5 bases and J gave up 5 bases; unmatched junction bases: 3.

The chain joins TRBV9 to TRBJ2-3; D might be TRBD1 (5 bases). The V end was cut by 0 bases, the J end by 4 bases, with 6 bases between. The CDR3 runs to 13 residues. Per germline, CDR1 SGDLS and CDR2 YYNGEE. The CDR3 nucleotides are TGTGCCAGCAGCGTAGAGGGGCCAGATACGCAGTATTTT. Translated, it gives CASSVEGPDTQYF.

The genes are TRBV11-2 and TRBJ2-2; 9 positions match TRBD2. The CDR3 length is 18 residues. The trim removed 5 bases at V and 0 bases at J, leaving 10 bases unmatched. Germline lookup yields CDR1 SGHAT and CDR2 FQNNGV. As DNA, the CDR3 is TGTGCCAGCAGCCCAGGACTAGCGTTCGTAACGAACACCGGGGAGCTGTTTTTT. Its protein is CASSPGLAFVTNTGELFF.

The chain carries TRBV29-1 and TRBJ2-5, with no clear D. The CDR3 is 11 residues long. The germline gives CDR1 SQVTM, CDR2 ANQGSEA. Trimming removed 7 bases from V and 0 bases from J, with 6 bases in between. The CDR3 here is CSAQYQETQYF. In nucleotides, the CDR3 is TGCAGCGCCCAATACCAAGAGACCCAGTACTTC.

This chain links TRBV7-9 with TRBJ1-1; 9 bases line up with TRBD1. Germline values: CDR1 SEHNR, CDR2 FQNEAQ (reference sequence). V shed 1 base, J shed 5 bases, and the junction held 2 bases outside the gene matches. The CDR3 has 14 residues. The CDR3 sequence: CASSLGTGVTEAFF. CDR3 nucleotide sequence: TGTGCCAGCAGCTTAGGGACAGGGGTGACTGAAGCTTTCTTT. Filled out from reference TRBV7-9 and TRBJ1-1, the complete variable domain reads DTGVSQNPRHKITKRGQNVTFRCDPISEHNRLYWYRQTLGQGPEFLTYFQNEAQLEKSRLLSDRFSAERPKGSFSTLEIQRTEQGDSAMYLCASSLGTGVTEAFFGQGTRLTVV.

This clone was counted only a few times. The chain is built from TRBV28 and TRBJ2-7; D may be TRBD1 (6 bases). From germline, CDR1 is MDHEN and CDR2 SYDVKM. The CDR3 length is 17 residues. V shed 4 bases and J shed 0 bases, with 19 bases lying between them. The CDR3 loop reads CASSSNTLGQLSYEQYF. Written as DNA, the CDR3 is TGTGCCAGCAGTTCCAACACACTCGGACAGCTCTCCTACGAGCAGTACTTC.

The gene calls are TRBV5-1 and TRBJ2-3, with 9 bases matching TRBD2. The CDR3 is 15 residues long. Unmatched junction bases numbered 3, after V lost 0 bases and J lost 4 bases. Germline CDR1 SGHRS, CDR2 YFSETQ. The CDR3 sequence: CASSLEVAGADTQYF. The CDR3 coding sequence is TGCGCCAGCAGCTTGGAGGTAGCGGGAGCAGATACGCAGTATTTT. Supplemented by reference TRBV5-1 and TRBJ2-3, the full variable domain reads KAGVTQTPRYLIKTRGQQVTLSCSPISGHRSVSWYQQTPGQGLQFLFEYFSETQRNKGNFPGRFSGRQFSNSRSEMNVSTLELGDSALYLCASSLEVAGADTQYFGPGTRLTVL.

This clone was counted only a few times. The chain has TRBV2 and TRBJ2-5; D assignment may be TRBD1 or TRBD2 (5 bases each). The CDR3 spans 14 residues. V was pared by 8 bases and J by 7 bases, with 20 bases between. The germline V gene has CDR1 SNHLY and CDR2 FYNNEI. The chain's CDR3 is CASGDGTAARTQYF. CDR3 nucleotide sequence: TGTGCCAGCGGGGATGGGACGGCCGCGAGGACCCAGTACTTC.

The V gene is TRBV7-2, the J gene TRBJ2-7; D is undetermined. V lost 1 base, J lost 3 bases, and 4 bases lay in between. Germline V gives CDR1 SGHTA, CDR2 FQGNSA. The CDR3 contains 12 residues. CDR3 loop: CASSLDNYEQYF. The CDR3, as DNA: TGTGCCAGCAGCTTAGACAACTACGAGCAGTACTTC.

The chain recombines TRBV5-4 with TRBJ1-4; 7 nucleotides line up with TRBD1. With V trimmed by 0 bases and J by 8 bases, 7 bases remained unmatched. The CDR3 loop spans 15 amino acids. CDR1 SGHNT and CDR2 YYREEE come from the germline V gene (reference sequence). CDR3 nucleotide sequence: TGTGCCAGCAGCTTGGGAGGGGGCCGAGGAGAAAAACTGTTTTTT. Translated: CASSLGGGRGEKLFF.

The chain joins TRBV7-2 to TRBJ2-7; a possible D gene is TRBD2 (6 bases). The CDR3 consists of 15 residues. The germline gives CDR1 SGHTA, CDR2 FQGNSA. V shed 5 bases and J shed 0 bases, with 14 bases lying between them. The CDR3 spells CASSLGLRSSYEQYF. Here the CDR3 DNA reads TGTGCCAGCAGCCTGGGACTCCGCAGCTCCTACGAGCAGTACTTC.

This clone was detected only a few times. The chain couples TRBV19 to TRBJ1-2; a weak D match, TRBD1 (5 bases). The CDR3 extends over 14 amino acids. Germline V CDR1 and CDR2: LNHDA, SQIVND (reference sequence). V lost 4 bases to trimming and J lost 4 bases, with 13 bases between them. The CDR3 DNA follows: TGTGCCAGTAGTAAGGGGCAGATCGGCTATGGCTACACCTTC. Translated, it gives CASSKGQIGYGYTF.

The V call is TRBV27, the J call TRBJ2-2; no definite D call. CDR1 and CDR2 (germline): MNHEY, SMNVEV (reference sequence). This CDR3 has 12 amino acids. V lost 4 bases and J lost 6, with 6 bases in between. The chain's CDR3 is CASSWVAGELFF. The CDR3 nucleotides are TGTGCCAGCAGTTGGGTTGCCGGGGAGCTGTTTTTT.

The genes are TRBV5-6 and TRBJ2-3; D is unresolved. The CDR3 covers 11 residues. Trimming shortened V by 4 bases and J by 10 bases, and 10 bases separated the two germline ends. CDR1 and CDR2 (germline): SGHDT, YYEEEE. The CDR3 loop reads CASSQSSPQYF. The CDR3 DNA sequence: TGTGCCAGCAGCCAATCGTCCCCGCAGTATTTT. Full variable domain (missing parts from reference TRBV5-6 and TRBJ2-3): DAGVTQSPTHLIKTRGQQVTLRCSPKSGHDTVSWYQQALGQGPQFIFQYYEEEERQRGNFPDRFSGHQFPNYSSELNVNALLLGDSALYLCASSQSSPQYFGPGTRLTVL.

This clone was recorded only once. This chain connects TRBV4-2 to TRBJ1-5; 7 positions match TRBD1. Losses at the gene ends were 1 base for V and 5 bases for J; bases not matched to a gene: 8. The CDR3 extends over 16 amino acids. CDR1 is LGHNA and CDR2 is YNFKEQ in the germline V gene. The CDR3 sequence: CASSQGRDSHDQPQHF. DNA of the CDR3: TGTGCCAGCAGCCAAGGAAGGGACAGCCACGATCAGCCCCAGCATTTT.